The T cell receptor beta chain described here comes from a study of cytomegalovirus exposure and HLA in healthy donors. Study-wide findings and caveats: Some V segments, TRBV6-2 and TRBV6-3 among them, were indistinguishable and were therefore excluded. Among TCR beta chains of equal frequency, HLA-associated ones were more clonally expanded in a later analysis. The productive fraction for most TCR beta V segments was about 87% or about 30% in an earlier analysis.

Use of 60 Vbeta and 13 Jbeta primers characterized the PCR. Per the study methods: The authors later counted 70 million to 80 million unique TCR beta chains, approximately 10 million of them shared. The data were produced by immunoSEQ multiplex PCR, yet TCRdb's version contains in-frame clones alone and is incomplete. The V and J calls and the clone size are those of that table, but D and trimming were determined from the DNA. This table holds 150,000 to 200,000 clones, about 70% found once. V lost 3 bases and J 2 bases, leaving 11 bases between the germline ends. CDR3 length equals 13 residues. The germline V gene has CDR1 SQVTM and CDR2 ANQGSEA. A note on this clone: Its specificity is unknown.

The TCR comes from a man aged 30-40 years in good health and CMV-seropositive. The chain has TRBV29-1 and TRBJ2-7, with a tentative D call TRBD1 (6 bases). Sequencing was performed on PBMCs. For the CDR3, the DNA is TGCAGCGTTGAGGCAGGGGTGGCCTACGAGCAGTACTTC. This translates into CSVEAGVAYEQYF.